These T cell receptor beta chains were read from a single sample in a study of cytomegalovirus exposure and HLA in healthy donors. TCRdb's table, derived via immunoSEQ multiplex PCR, lists solely in-frame clones and lacks some. The sample lists over 90,000 clones, roughly 79% occurring once. Sample: PBMCs. Receptors originate from a woman aged 70-85 years in good health and CMV-seropositive. CDR3s include the opening cysteine and the closing phenylalanine or tryptophan. Each record gives: clone size, D gene, J gene, V gene, CDR3 DNA, CDR3 protein. D genes are given only for firm matches. Clone size appears in some rows only: once, few, many, or a class for an expanded clone.

clone_size: .
d_call: TRBD1
j_call: TRBJ2-7
v_call: TRBV7-6
cdr3_nt: TGTGCCAGCAGCCAGGGACAGGCGATCTCCTACGAGCAGTACTTC
cdr3_aa: CASSQGQAISYEQYF

clone_size: .
d_call: TRBD1
j_call: TRBJ2-7
v_call: TRBV6-6
cdr3_nt: TGTGCCAGCAGTTACGAGGGGACAGAGTCCTACGAGCAGTACTTC
cdr3_aa: CASSYEGTESYEQYF

clone_size: .
d_call: TRBD2
j_call: TRBJ2-3
v_call: TRBV29-1
cdr3_nt: TGCAGCGTTAGGACTGGCGGGAGAGGGGGCACAGATACGCAGTATTTT
cdr3_aa: CSVRTGGRGGTDTQYF

clone_size: .
d_call: .
j_call: TRBJ1-4
v_call: TRBV5-1
cdr3_nt: TGCGCCAGCAGCTTTAGAGAAATTAATGAAAAACTGTTTTTT
cdr3_aa: CASSFREINEKLFF

clone_size: .
d_call: TRBD1
j_call: TRBJ1-2
v_call: TRBV28
cdr3_nt: TGTGCCACCACCGACGGACAGGGCTTTGGCTACACCTTC
cdr3_aa: CATTDGQGFGYTF

clone_size: .
d_call: .
j_call: TRBJ1-4
v_call: TRBV28
cdr3_nt: TGTGCCAGCAGTTCCCCCACCCACGGAGGTGGTGAAAAACTGTTTTTT
cdr3_aa: CASSSPTHGGGEKLFF

clone_size: .
d_call: TRBD1
j_call: TRBJ2-7
v_call: TRBV5-1
cdr3_nt: TGCGCCAGCAGCCCAAGCGACAGGGGCGAGCAGTACTTC
cdr3_aa: CASSPSDRGEQYF

clone_size: .
d_call: .
j_call: TRBJ2-2
v_call: TRBV7-9
cdr3_nt: TGTGCCAGCAGCACAATCGGGGAGCTGTTTTTT
cdr3_aa: CASSTIGELFF

clone_size: .
d_call: .
j_call: TRBJ1-3
v_call: TRBV10-3
cdr3_nt: TGTGCCATCCGACAAAGCTCTGGAAACACCATATATTTT
cdr3_aa: CAIRQSSGNTIYF

clone_size: once
d_call: TRBD1
j_call: TRBJ1-1
v_call: TRBV5-6
cdr3_nt: TGTGCCAGCAGCTTGGATCAGGGGGCGCGAACTGAAGCTTTCTTT
cdr3_aa: CASSLDQGARTEAFF

clone_size: .
d_call: TRBD1
j_call: TRBJ2-7
v_call: TRBV9
cdr3_nt: TGTGCCAGCAGTCAAGGACAGGGTTTGGGCGAGCAGTACTTC
cdr3_aa: CASSQGQGLGEQYF

clone_size: .
d_call: TRBD1
j_call: TRBJ1-1
v_call: TRBV2
cdr3_nt: TGTGCCAGCAGTGTGTCAGGGGGCCACACTGAAGCTTTCTTT
cdr3_aa: CASSVSGGHTEAFF

clone_size: few
d_call: TRBD1
j_call: TRBJ1-4
v_call: TRBV18
cdr3_nt: TGTGCCAGCTCACCAAGGACAGGGTCTAATGAAAAACTGTTTTTT
cdr3_aa: CASSPRTGSNEKLFF

clone_size: .
d_call: TRBD1
j_call: TRBJ2-7
v_call: TRBV9
cdr3_nt: TGTGCCAGCAGCTTAACCGGGACAGGGCACTACGAGCAGTACTTC
cdr3_aa: CASSLTGTGHYEQYF

clone_size: .
d_call: TRBD2
j_call: TRBJ2-5
v_call: TRBV6-1
cdr3_nt: TGTGCCAGCGCCGGTGGGCTAGCGGGAGAGACCCAGTACTTC
cdr3_aa: CASAGGLAGETQYF

clone_size: .
d_call: .
j_call: TRBJ2-7
v_call: TRBV29-1
cdr3_nt: TGCAGCGTGGAGGACAGCCCAGGCGACGAGCAGTACTTC
cdr3_aa: CSVEDSPGDEQYF

clone_size: .
d_call: TRBD2
j_call: TRBJ2-7
v_call: TRBV6-5
cdr3_nt: TGTGCCAGCAGTGCCGGGACTAGCGGGAACTACGAGCAGTACTTC
cdr3_aa: CASSAGTSGNYEQYF

clone_size: .
d_call: .
j_call: TRBJ2-1
v_call: TRBV7-2
cdr3_nt: TGTGCCAGCAGCTTAGTCCAGTCCTACAATGAGCAGTTCTTC
cdr3_aa: CASSLVQSYNEQFF

clone_size: .
d_call: .
j_call: TRBJ1-5
v_call: TRBV27
cdr3_nt: TGTGCCAGCAGTTTCCGATCTAGCGGTAGCAATCAGCCCCAGCATTTT
cdr3_aa: CASSFRSSGSNQPQHF

clone_size: .
d_call: .
j_call: TRBJ2-3
v_call: TRBV4-3
cdr3_nt: TGCGCCAGCAGCCCATGGACACAAGATACGCAGTATTTT
cdr3_aa: CASSPWTQDTQYF

clone_size: .
d_call: .
j_call: TRBJ2-1
v_call: TRBV6-5
cdr3_nt: TGTGCCAGCCTCTCGACAGGCCGCGTTAGGAATGAGCAGTTCTTC
cdr3_aa: CASLSTGRVRNEQFF

clone_size: once
d_call: .
j_call: TRBJ2-5
v_call: TRBV7-9
cdr3_nt: TGTGCCAGCAGCAATACGGGGCAAGAGACCCAGTACTTC
cdr3_aa: CASSNTGQETQYF

clone_size: .
d_call: .
j_call: TRBJ2-3
v_call: TRBV7-9
cdr3_nt: TGTGCCAGCAGCGTAAGACTAGGTTTAGATACGCAGTATTTT
cdr3_aa: CASSVRLGLDTQYF

clone_size: once
d_call: .
j_call: TRBJ2-7
v_call: TRBV7-2
cdr3_nt: TGTGCCAGCAGCTTCAGGTCCTACGAGCAGTACTTC
cdr3_aa: CASSFRSYEQYF

clone_size: .
d_call: .
j_call: TRBJ2-7
v_call: TRBV5-1
cdr3_nt: TGCGCCAGCAGCCCCGCGGGTAGGAGTTACGAGCAGTACTTC
cdr3_aa: CASSPAGRSYEQYF

clone_size: .
d_call: TRBD1
j_call: TRBJ2-2
v_call: TRBV5-1
cdr3_nt: TGCGCCAGCAGCTCGGGACAGGGCGGGATCACCGGGGAGCTGTTTTTT
cdr3_aa: CASSSGQGGITGELFF

clone_size: few
d_call: TRBD2
j_call: TRBJ2-2
v_call: TRBV2
cdr3_nt: TGTGCCAGCGGGCCCTTGGGGGGACTAGCGGGGGGGCAGTGGAACACCGGGGAGCTGTTTTTT
cdr3_aa: CASGPLGGLAGGQWNTGELFF

clone_size: once
d_call: .
j_call: TRBJ2-5
v_call: TRBV9
cdr3_nt: TGTGCCAGCAGCGTAGACGGGGGTGGGGAGACCCAGTACTTC
cdr3_aa: CASSVDGGGETQYF

clone_size: .
d_call: .
j_call: TRBJ1-1
v_call: TRBV5-1
cdr3_nt: TGCGCCAGCAGCTTGGTCTCGGGGGACGCCGGTGAAGCTTTCTTT
cdr3_aa: CASSLVSGDAGEAFF

clone_size: once
d_call: TRBD1
j_call: TRBJ2-3
v_call: TRBV12-5
cdr3_nt: TGTGCTAGTGGTTTGGTCCGAGACAGGGCGCCAGATACGCAGTATTTT
cdr3_aa: CASGLVRDRAPDTQYF

clone_size: .
d_call: TRBD2
j_call: TRBJ2-1
v_call: TRBV10-3
cdr3_nt: TGTGCCATCAGTGAGCTGACTAGCGGTCTTACCTACAATGAGCAGTTCTTC
cdr3_aa: CAISELTSGLTYNEQFF

clone_size: .
d_call: .
j_call: TRBJ2-7
v_call: TRBV27
cdr3_nt: TGTGCCAGCAGTTTAGGTGGATGGGCCTCGGGAGATCGCGAGCAGTACTTC
cdr3_aa: CASSLGGWASGDREQYF

clone_size: .
d_call: .
j_call: TRBJ2-5
v_call: TRBV7-2
cdr3_nt: TGTGCCAGCAGCTTAGGTCAGGAGACCCAGTACTTC
cdr3_aa: CASSLGQETQYF

clone_size: .
d_call: TRBD1
j_call: TRBJ2-5
v_call: TRBV6-5
cdr3_nt: TGTGCCAGCAGTTATGGGACAGGGGGGGAGACCCAGTACTTC
cdr3_aa: CASSYGTGGETQYF

clone_size: .
d_call: TRBD1
j_call: TRBJ2-1
v_call: TRBV7-9
cdr3_nt: TGTGCCAGCAGCTTGACGGACAGGGGGGCATACAATGAGCAGTTCTTC
cdr3_aa: CASSLTDRGAYNEQFF

clone_size: once
d_call: TRBD1
j_call: TRBJ2-2
v_call: TRBV10-2
cdr3_nt: TGCGCCAGCCGGGACAGGGGCACCGGGGAGCTGTTTTTT
cdr3_aa: CASRDRGTGELFF

clone_size: .
d_call: TRBD2
j_call: TRBJ2-1
v_call: TRBV19
cdr3_nt: TGTGCCAGTAGCCGCGGGAGTTCCCCTAATGAGCAGTTCTTC
cdr3_aa: CASSRGSSPNEQFF

clone_size: .
d_call: .
j_call: TRBJ1-5
v_call: TRBV10-3
cdr3_nt: TGTGCCACCAGACAGGACAATCAGCCCCAGCATTTT
cdr3_aa: CATRQDNQPQHF

clone_size: .
d_call: .
j_call: TRBJ1-2
v_call: TRBV7-3
cdr3_nt: TGTGCCAGCAGGGACAATCATTCGGGCTACACCTTC
cdr3_aa: CASRDNHSGYTF

clone_size: .
d_call: TRBD2
j_call: TRBJ2-1
v_call: TRBV9
cdr3_nt: TGTGCCAGCAGCGTTAGCGGGAGCTCCTACAATGAGCAGTTCTTC
cdr3_aa: CASSVSGSSYNEQFF

clone_size: few
d_call: .
j_call: TRBJ1-3
v_call: TRBV9
cdr3_nt: TGTGCCAGCAGCGCGACCGGGGCTGGAAACACCATATATTTT
cdr3_aa: CASSATGAGNTIYF

clone_size: .
d_call: .
j_call: TRBJ2-5
v_call: TRBV30
cdr3_nt: TGTGCCTGCCAAGACAGACGGGAGACCCAGTACTTC
cdr3_aa: CACQDRRETQYF

clone_size: few
d_call: TRBD2
j_call: TRBJ2-3
v_call: TRBV5-6
cdr3_nt: TGTGCCAGCAGCTATCTAGCGGGAGAAGGCACAGATACGCAGTATTTT
cdr3_aa: CASSYLAGEGTDTQYF

clone_size: few
d_call: .
j_call: TRBJ2-3
v_call: TRBV2
cdr3_nt: TGTGCCAGCACCCGACGCGGACAAAGCACAGATACGCAGTATTTT
cdr3_aa: CASTRRGQSTDTQYF

clone_size: .
d_call: TRBD1
j_call: TRBJ1-5
v_call: TRBV28
cdr3_nt: TGTGCCAGCAGCCGGGATGACGGGACAGCTAGCAATCAGCCCCAGCATTTT
cdr3_aa: CASSRDDGTASNQPQHF

clone_size: .
d_call: TRBD2
j_call: TRBJ2-1
v_call: TRBV11-2
cdr3_nt: TGTGCCAGCAGCCAGCCGGGTCAGGGAGGGAATGAGCAGTTCTTC
cdr3_aa: CASSQPGQGGNEQFF

clone_size: .
d_call: .
j_call: TRBJ2-3
v_call: TRBV7-2
cdr3_nt: TGTGCCAGCAGCCCCAGGGGACATACGCAGTATTTT
cdr3_aa: CASSPRGHTQYF

clone_size: .
d_call: TRBD1
j_call: TRBJ1-6
v_call: TRBV11-2
cdr3_nt: TGTGCCAGCAGCCTTGGACAGGGGGAGGACTCACCCCTCCACTTT
cdr3_aa: CASSLGQGEDSPLHF

clone_size: .
d_call: TRBD1
j_call: TRBJ2-2
v_call: TRBV6-5
cdr3_nt: TGTGCCAGCAGTCGACAGGGGACCACCGGGGAGCTGTTTTTT
cdr3_aa: CASSRQGTTGELFF

clone_size: .
d_call: .
j_call: TRBJ1-1
v_call: TRBV7-3
cdr3_nt: TGTGCCAGCAGCTTATACGCAGGGGAGAACACTGAAGCTTTCTTT
cdr3_aa: CASSLYAGENTEAFF

clone_size: .
d_call: .
j_call: TRBJ2-1
v_call: TRBV2
cdr3_nt: TGTGCCAGCAGTGAGCACAGGGTCAATGAGCAGTTCTTC
cdr3_aa: CASSEHRVNEQFF

clone_size: .
d_call: TRBD1
j_call: TRBJ1-6
v_call: TRBV7-8
cdr3_nt: TGTGCCAGCAGCTTAGGTGCGGTGGGACAGGGGGCCTCACCCCTCCACTTT
cdr3_aa: CASSLGAVGQGASPLHF

clone_size: .
d_call: .
j_call: TRBJ2-3
v_call: TRBV7-3
cdr3_nt: TGTGCCAGCAGCTTAGACCCTTTAGGGGCCGGTACGCAGTATTTT
cdr3_aa: CASSLDPLGAGTQYF

clone_size: .
d_call: TRBD1
j_call: TRBJ2-1
v_call: TRBV9
cdr3_nt: TGTGCCAGCAGCGTAGAAGACAGGGTCGGGTACAATGAGCAGTTCTTC
cdr3_aa: CASSVEDRVGYNEQFF

clone_size: once
d_call: .
j_call: TRBJ2-7
v_call: TRBV19
cdr3_nt: TGTGCCAGTAGTATAAGGACAAGGGGATACGAGCAGTACTTC
cdr3_aa: CASSIRTRGYEQYF

clone_size: .
d_call: .
j_call: TRBJ2-7
v_call: TRBV5-1
cdr3_nt: TGCGCCAGCAGCTTGGCCACGGGGTACGAGCAGTACTTC
cdr3_aa: CASSLATGYEQYF

clone_size: .
d_call: .
j_call: TRBJ1-4
v_call: TRBV4-1
cdr3_nt: TGCGCCAGCAGCCATGTGGGAGTAGGTGAAAAACTGTTTTTT
cdr3_aa: CASSHVGVGEKLFF